This T cell receptor beta chain was obtained from a study of beta chain features in type 1 diabetes. Study-wide findings and caveats: Type 1 diabetes patients showed a moderate but significant shortening of TCRB CDR3s in all four CD4+ subsets.

cDNA synthesis used the whole RNA isolate, giving expressed TCRB sequences. Some clones are missing from TCRdb's copy, which holds only in-frame ones; the method was immunoSEQ multiplex PCR. The data contain hundreds of thousands of clones, roughly an eighth of them seen just once; the ten biggest clones take up 0.035% to 0.045%. V dropped 0 bases and J dropped 0 bases, with 13 bases sitting between them. This CDR3 contains 17 residues. Germline-derived CDR1 and CDR2 are MGHRA and YSYEKL. Of note for this clone: The antigen is undetermined.

This chain links TRBV4-1 with TRBJ2-3; tentative D call: TRBD2 (5 bases). The TCR comes from a man between 18 and 35 years old with type 1 diabetes. The sequencing input was naive CD4+ T cells from blood. CDR3 bases: TGCGCCAGCAGCCAAGATCCGGACTTAACTAGCACAGATACGCAGTATTTT. Its protein product is CASSQDPDLTSTDTQYF.